Shown below are 28 T cell receptor beta chains from a single sample sequenced in a study of PD-1 blockade in classical Hodgkin lymphoma. The repertoire was sequenced with immunoSEQ multiplex PCR; TCRdb's copy has only in-frame clones and lacks some. Counted here are 55,000 to 80,000 clones, more than 85% occurring once; the ten biggest clones make up approximately 8%. With no exception, relapse followed autologous stem cell transplantation in all patients, and brentuximab vedotin exposure varied. Sequenced here: peripheral blood mononuclear cells (PBMCs), sampled at baseline. The receptors were gathered from a human donor with classical Hodgkin lymphoma.

The chain links TRBV7-2 to TRBJ2-6; TRBD2 might be the D (5 bases). The germline V gene encodes CDR1 SGHTA and CDR2 FQGNSA. CDR3 length: 14 amino acids. Trimming removed 6 bases from V and 0 bases from J, with 6 bases in between. CDR3 in DNA: TGTGCCAGCAGTCGGGGCTCTGGGGCCAACGTCCTGACTTTC. It specifies CASSRGSGANVLTF.

The V gene is TRBV5-5, the J gene TRBJ2-3, with TRBD1 matching 12 bases. Germline CDR1 is SGHKS and CDR2 is YYEKEE (reference sequence). The V gene end was trimmed by 0 bases and the J gene end by 4 bases; junction bases not matched to a gene: 6. The CDR3 sequence is 17 residues long. The chain's CDR3 is CASSLAGTGGVPDTQYF. The CDR3 DNA reads TGTGCCAGCAGCTTGGCCGGGACAGGGGGCGTCCCAGATACGCAGTATTTT.

This chain connects TRBV5-1 to TRBJ1-5, with 7 nucleotides matching TRBD1. Germline values: CDR1 SGHRS, CDR2 YFSETQ. With V trimmed by 0 bases and J by 5 bases, 2 bases remained unmatched. The CDR3 is 14 residues long. The CDR3 DNA follows: TGCGCCAGCAGCTTGGGCCAGGGGGATCAGCCCCAGCATTTT. Protein product: CASSLGQGDQPQHF.

The chain employs TRBV9 and TRBJ2-7; D might be TRBD2 (6 bases). The CDR3 runs to 16 residues. Germline V gene lookup returns CDR1 SGDLS and CDR2 YYNGEE. V gave up 0 bases and J gave up 2 bases, with 15 bases separating them. The chain's CDR3 is CASSVAGGAPTYEQYF. For the CDR3, the DNA is TGTGCCAGCAGCGTAGCTGGCGGGGCCCCCACCTACGAGCAGTACTTC.

The chain links TRBV9 to TRBJ2-7; D not certain. This CDR3 region has 13 residues. Germline V gives CDR1 SGDLS, CDR2 YYNGEE. V lost 0 bases to trimming and J lost 7 bases, with 11 bases between them. CDR3 DNA sequence: TGTGCCAGCAGCGTAGGTACAGAAAGGGAGCAGTACTTC. Translated, it gives CASSVGTEREQYF.

V and J are TRBV7-8 and TRBJ1-5; TRBD1 might be the D (5 bases). CDR1 is SGHVS and CDR2 is FQNEAQ in the germline V gene. There are 16 residues in the CDR3. Trimming removed 5 bases from V and 7 bases from J, with 21 bases in between. CDR3 nucleotides: TGTGCCAGCAGCCCCCCGGACTTAGACAGAATACAGCCCCAGCATTTT. Amino acid sequence: CASSPPDLDRIQPQHF.

The gene calls are TRBV7-9 and TRBJ1-2; the D gene is possibly TRBD1 (6 bases). There are 14 residues in the CDR3. Trimming removed 5 bases from V and 8 bases from J, with 18 bases in between. Per the germline V gene, CDR1 is SEHNR and CDR2 is FQNEAQ (reference sequence). The CDR3 nucleotides are TGTGCCAGCAGCCCACAGGGATTCGGCCTAGGCTACACCTTC. This sequence encodes CASSPQGFGLGYTF.

V gene TRBV4-2 combines with J gene TRBJ2-1, with TRBD2 matching 13 bases. The junction had 2 bases not matched to a gene; V was cut back by 4 bases and J by 5 bases. The CDR3 length is 15 residues. Germline lookup yields CDR1 LGHNA and CDR2 YNFKEQ. DNA for the CDR3: TGTGCCAGCAGCCCCGGACTAGCGGGGGACAATGAGCAGTTCTTC. It is translated as CASSPGLAGDNEQFF.

This clone is a singleton in its sample. The chain couples TRBV28 to TRBJ1-1; a weak D match, TRBD1 (5 bases). This CDR3 has 14 residues. V was cut by 7 bases and J by 11 bases, with 23 bases left in between. Germline V gene data show CDR1 as MDHEN and CDR2 as SYDVKM. The CDR3 sequence: CASTPVGGITLAFF. The CDR3 nucleotides are TGTGCCAGCACTCCGGTCGGGGGGATTACACTTGCTTTCTTT. Combining the CDR3 with reference TRBV28 and TRBJ1-1 gives the whole variable domain DVKVTQSSRYLVKRTGEKVFLECVQDMDHENMFWYRQDPGLGLRLIYFSYDVKMKEKGDIPEGYSVSREKKERFSLILESASTNQTSMYLCASTPVGGITLAFFGQGTRLTVV.

This clone was seen just once. The V and J genes are TRBV7-9 and TRBJ2-5; TRBD2 matches at 7 bases. The germline CDR1 and CDR2 sequences are SEHNR and FQNEAQ (reference sequence). Trimming at V came to 3 bases and at J to 1 base, leaving 8 bases not matched to a gene. CDR3 length: 16 amino acids. The CDR3 DNA is TGTGCCAGCAGCTTTGTTGGAATAGCGGGCCAAGAGACCCAGTACTTC. It codes for CASSFVGIAGQETQYF. Together with reference TRBV7-9 and TRBJ2-5, the CDR3 gives the full variable domain: DTGVSQNPRHKITKRGQNVTFRCDPISEHNRLYWYRQTLGQGPEFLTYFQNEAQLEKSRLLSDRFSAERPKGSFSTLEIQRTEQGDSAMYLCASSFVGIAGQETQYFGPGTRLLVL.

V usage is TRBV7-6 and J usage is TRBJ2-5; 7 bases align to TRBD2. From germline, CDR1 is SGHVS and CDR2 FNYEAQ. Trimming removed 3 bases from V and 0 bases from J; junction bases left unmatched: 1. This CDR3 spans 14 amino acids. Here the CDR3 reads CASSLAGDQETQYF. CDR3 sequence (DNA): TGTGCCAGCAGCTTGGCGGGAGACCAAGAGACCCAGTACTTC.

The chain is built from TRBV5-5 and TRBJ2-7; D is possibly TRBD2 (5 bases). The CDR3 spans 12 residues. Between the trimmed V and J ends, which lost 4 bases and 7 bases, there was a span of 12 bases. The germline gives CDR1 SGHKS, CDR2 YYEKEE (reference sequence). CDR3 nucleotides: TGTGCCAGCAGCGTCGGGGTTCGGGAGCAGTACTTC. It is translated as CASSVGVREQYF.

The chain's CDR3 is CASSYSRQGAEKLFF. In nucleotides, the CDR3 is TGTGCCAGCAGTTACTCAAGACAGGGGGCGGAAAAACTGTTTTTT. The rearrangement joins TRBV6-6 to TRBJ1-4, with 10 positions matching TRBD1. Germline lookup yields CDR1 MNHNY and CDR2 SVGAGI (reference sequence). This CDR3 contains 15 residues. V was pared by 0 bases and J by 8 bases, with 3 bases of the junction left unmatched.

V usage is TRBV5-1 and J usage is TRBJ2-5, with a possible D match to TRBD2 (5 bases). Germline loops: CDR1 SGHRS, CDR2 YFSETQ. V was cut by 0 bases and J by 5 bases, with 8 bases left in between. The CDR3 runs to 13 residues. The CDR3 loop reads CASSLEGGETQYF. CDR3 bases: TGCGCCAGCAGCTTGGAGGGCGGGGAGACCCAGTACTTC.

Turning to this clone: The identical CDR3 is also encoded by other nucleotide sequences in the sample. The CDR3 spells CASSLVMVRDRAYEQYF. The CDR3 DNA is TGTGCCAGCAGCTTAGTTATGGTAAGGGACAGAGCCTACGAGCAGTACTTC. The chain couples TRBV11-2 to TRBJ2-7; the match to TRBD1 covers 7 bases. The trim removed 1 base at V and 2 bases at J, leaving 11 bases unmatched. From germline, CDR1 is SGHAT and CDR2 FQNNGV. CDR3 length equals 17 residues.

This chain links TRBV6-6 with TRBJ1-5; no clear D. The germline V gene encodes CDR1 MNHNY and CDR2 SVGAGI (reference sequence). The V end lost 11 bases, the J end lost 6 bases, and 20 bases lay between the germline ends. The CDR3 spans 14 residues. Here the CDR3 DNA reads TGTGCCTGCGCGGATTGGGTGGGTGGTCAGCCCCAGCATTTT. Amino acids: CACADWVGGQPQHF.

The rearrangement joins TRBV7-3 to TRBJ1-6; 10 bases match TRBD1. V gave up 2 bases and J gave up 7 bases; unmatched junction bases: 8. The germline V gene encodes CDR1 SGHTA and CDR2 FQGTGA. The CDR3 extends over 17 amino acids. CDR3 sequence: CASSLGLGQGNNSPLHF. The DNA of the CDR3 is TGTGCCAGCAGCTTAGGGTTGGGACAGGGGAACAATTCACCCCTCCACTTT.

The rearrangement joins TRBV2 to TRBJ2-5; weak D call: TRBD2 (6 bases). The CDR3 has 13 residues. Trimming stripped 7 bases from V and 5 bases from J, with 14 bases between. CDR1 SNHLY and CDR2 FYNNEI come from the germline V gene. Here the CDR3 reads CASIPGTGETQYF. CDR3 nucleotide sequence: TGTGCCAGCATACCAGGGACTGGGGAGACCCAGTACTTC.

The chain links TRBV27 to TRBJ2-1, with 7 bases that match TRBD1. This CDR3 comprises 14 residues. V shed 8 bases and J 0 bases; nucleotides not matched to a gene: 4. CDR1 is MNHEY, CDR2 SMNVEV, per germline (reference sequence). CDR3 nucleotides: TGTGCCAGCGCGACAGGGCACTCCTACAATGAGCAGTTCTTC. This encodes CASATGHSYNEQFF.

The chain combines TRBV19 with TRBJ2-7; 7 bases match TRBD2. Trimming cost V 10 bases and J 1 base; bases outside gene matches: 4. This CDR3 has 12 residues. Germline loops: CDR1 LNHDA, CDR2 SQIVND (reference sequence). The DNA of the CDR3 is TGTGCCACCGGGGAGGGTTCCTACGAGCAGTACTTC. Protein sequence: CATGEGSYEQYF.

V and J are TRBV20-1 and TRBJ1-1, with D perhaps TRBD1 (5 bases). Between the trimmed V and J ends, which lost 6 bases and 8 bases, there was a span of 13 bases. The germline V gene encodes CDR1 DFQATT and CDR2 SNEGSKA (reference sequence). The CDR3 spans 11 residues. CDR3 residues: CSAPIRVEAFF. In DNA, the CDR3 is TGCAGTGCCCCCATCAGGGTAGAAGCTTTCTTT.

In regard to this clone: Other DNA sequences of this sample code for an identical CDR3. The gene calls are TRBV6-1 and TRBJ2-7; TRBD2 matches at 11 bases. This CDR3 region has 15 residues. Germline V gene sequence: CDR1 MNHNS, CDR2 SASEGT. V shed 6 bases and J 0 bases; nucleotides not matched to a gene: 4. CDR3 sequence reads: CASRASGGSSYEQYF. The CDR3 nucleotides are TGTGCCAGCAGAGCTAGCGGGGGGAGCTCCTACGAGCAGTACTTC.

J is TRBJ2-5 and V is TRBV19; D might be TRBD1 or TRBD2, each matching 5 bases. In germline, CDR1 is LNHDA, CDR2 SQIVND (reference sequence). The V end was cut by 6 bases, the J end by 5 bases, with 16 bases between. CDR3 length equals 14 residues. The CDR3 DNA reads as TGTGCCAGTAGCCCCGGAGGCAGGGTTGAGACCCAGTACTTC. Translation gives CASSPGGRVETQYF.

This chain links TRBV28 with TRBJ1-5, with D tentatively TRBD1 (6 bases). The V and J ends lost 5 bases and 4 bases respectively, with 12 bases between them. CDR3 size: 14 residues. Germline lookup yields CDR1 MDHEN and CDR2 SYDVKM. The CDR3 DNA reads TGTGCCAGCAGTCCGGACAGAACGAATCAGCCCCAGCATTTT. Translating it yields CASSPDRTNQPQHF.

This rearrangement joins TRBV13 to TRBJ2-2; D unclear. V was clipped by 3 bases and J by 5 bases, with 4 bases between them. The germline V gene has CDR1 PRHDT and CDR2 FYEKMQ (reference sequence). The CDR3 contains 12 residues. CDR3 bases: TGTGCCAGCAGCTTCTATACCGGGGAGCTGTTTTTT. As protein: CASSFYTGELFF.

The chain couples TRBV13 to TRBJ1-5; D unresolved. The CDR3 has 15 amino acids. V was clipped by 4 bases and J by 4 bases, with 14 bases between them. Germline V gives CDR1 PRHDT, CDR2 FYEKMQ (reference sequence). In nucleotides, the CDR3 is TGTGCCAGCAGCTCACGGTCGGCAGGTAATCAGCCCCAGCATTTT. Translated: CASSSRSAGNQPQHF.

The chain is built from TRBV6-6 and TRBJ2-2; TRBD1 matches at 7 bases. Germline CDR1 is MNHNY and CDR2 is SVGAGI (reference sequence). This CDR3 comprises 15 residues. V dropped 5 bases and J dropped 0; count of bases not matched to a gene: 3. This CDR3 reads CASSIGTANTGELFF. The CDR3 nucleotides are TGTGCCAGCAGTATTGGGACAGCGAACACCGGGGAGCTGTTTTTT.

The chain carries TRBV7-2 and TRBJ2-3; possible D gene TRBD2, 7 bases. The germline V gene has CDR1 SGHTA and CDR2 FQGNSA. This CDR3 contains 15 residues. V lost 1 base, J lost 6 bases, and 14 bases lay in between. CDR3 nucleotide sequence: TGTGCCAGCAGCTTAGTTTTGGAGGGGGGGGATACGCAGTATTTT. It codes for CASSLVLEGGDTQYF.